This is a list of T cell receptor beta chains from one sample in a study of tumor-infiltrating lymphocytes in oesophageal squamous cell carcinoma. TCRdb analysed the PCR reads with MiXCR anew, one entry per CDR3 protein. The sample contains fewer than 15,000 distinct CDR3 sequences, approximately 47% of which appear only once. Material: blood. These receptors originate from a female donor with esophageal squamous cell carcinoma. CDR3s leave out the opening cysteine and the closing phenylalanine or tryptophan.

14 TRBV7-6 ASSLASSSFVDEQF
12 TRBV6-6 ASNGDSSYNEQF
17 TRBV7-3 ASSSLPLSSGSSLDEQY
13 TRBV6-6 ASRFVYGLQETRY
13 TRBV28 ASSPPTYSSYEQY
15 TRBV11-2 ASSLAASGGAADTQY
16 TRBV7-6 ASSLTRVAGSSYNEQF
12 TRBV7-2 ASTMRQGVTEAF
9 TRBV6-1 ASSEIVEAF
11 TRBV7-9 ASSVGLVNEQF
13 TRBV7-6 ASRKGLAGDNEQF
13 TRBV7-6 ASSLEGLSTDTQY
14 TRBV28 ASPSGRTGATDTQY
11 TRBV7-6 ASSFVAGAYQF
11 TRBV7-6 ASTGSQSGEQF
13 TRBV5-1 ASSHLAGVHNEQY
11 TRBV25-1 ASSELENSPPH
14 TRBV30 AWSVSRQGRNSPLH
12 TRBV4-1 ASSQAGAAYEQY
12 TRBV6-1 ASSPTRGQETQY
14 TRBV7-6 ASSFTVDRAGNTIY
10 TRBV20-1 SAKDEPYGYT
9 TRBV6-1 ASSLGNEQF
11 TRBV10-3 AIGGQGKETQY
13 TRBV6-2/TRBV6-3 ATLDRAHRNYGYT
13 TRBV7-2 ASSLGSGAYYEQF
15 TRBV4-2 ASSQLGRGLVTGELF
13 TRBV7-2 ASRRTSGSTDTQY
10 TRBV28 ANGDSNYGYT
12 TRBV7-3 ASSLNQYTGELY
12 TRBV6-5 AIRSSGRTDTQY
13 TRBV6-6 ASSYSLDRTYEQY
14 TRBV11-2 ASRHQGAGVGDTQY
14 TRBV19 ASSIFLRGLEDTQY
16 TRBV4-2 ASSQDARGAGPRETQY
12 TRBV6-1 ASNPGQGIRELF
13 TRBV7-2 ASSIIAGVTNEQF
12 TRBV28 ASSSGGRSYGYT
11 TRBV18 ASSPTGATEAF
10 TRBV7-6 ASSSSTDTQY